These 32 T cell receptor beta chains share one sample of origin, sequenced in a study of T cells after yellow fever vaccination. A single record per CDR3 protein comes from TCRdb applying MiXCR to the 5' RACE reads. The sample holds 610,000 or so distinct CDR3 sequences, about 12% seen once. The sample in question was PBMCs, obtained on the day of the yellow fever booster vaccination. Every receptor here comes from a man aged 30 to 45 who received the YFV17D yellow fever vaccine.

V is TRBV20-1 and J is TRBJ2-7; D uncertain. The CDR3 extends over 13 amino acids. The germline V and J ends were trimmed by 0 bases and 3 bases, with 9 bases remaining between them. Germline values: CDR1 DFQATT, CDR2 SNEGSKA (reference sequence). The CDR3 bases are TGCAGTGCTAGAGATACATCCTACTACGAGCAGTACTTC. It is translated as CSARDTSYYEQYF.

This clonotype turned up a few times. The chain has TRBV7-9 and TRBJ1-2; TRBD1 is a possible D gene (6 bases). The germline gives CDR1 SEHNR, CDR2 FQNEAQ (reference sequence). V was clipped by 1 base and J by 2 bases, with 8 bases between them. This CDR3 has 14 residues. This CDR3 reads CASSLGGHNYGYTF. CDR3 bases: TGTGCCAGCAGCTTAGGGGGACACAACTATGGCTACACCTTC.

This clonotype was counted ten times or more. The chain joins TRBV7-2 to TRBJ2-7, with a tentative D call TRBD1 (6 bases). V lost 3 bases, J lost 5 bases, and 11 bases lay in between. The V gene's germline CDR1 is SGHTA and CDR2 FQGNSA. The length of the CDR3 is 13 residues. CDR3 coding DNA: TGTGCCAGCAGCTTTAACAGGGATAACGAGCAGTACTTC. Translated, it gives CASSFNRDNEQYF.

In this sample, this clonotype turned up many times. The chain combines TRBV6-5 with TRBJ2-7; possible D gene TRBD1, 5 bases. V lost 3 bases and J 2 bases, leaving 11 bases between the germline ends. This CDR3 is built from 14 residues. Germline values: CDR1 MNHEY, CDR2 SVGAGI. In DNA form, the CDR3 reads TGTGCCAGCAGTTATCAGGGCATCCCCTACGAGCAGTACTTC. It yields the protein CASSYQGIPYEQYF.

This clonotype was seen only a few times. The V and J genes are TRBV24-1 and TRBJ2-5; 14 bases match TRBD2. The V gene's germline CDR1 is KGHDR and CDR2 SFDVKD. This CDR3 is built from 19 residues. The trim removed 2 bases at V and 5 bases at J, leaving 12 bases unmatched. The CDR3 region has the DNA TGTGCCACCAGTGATTCGCCGGGACTAGCGGGAGAGGTTTATGAGACCCAGTACTTC. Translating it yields CATSDSPGLAGEVYETQYF.

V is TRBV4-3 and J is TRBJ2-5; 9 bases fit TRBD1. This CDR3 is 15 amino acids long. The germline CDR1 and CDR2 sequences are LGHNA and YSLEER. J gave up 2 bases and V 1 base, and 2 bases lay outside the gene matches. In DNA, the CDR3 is TGCGCCAGCAGCCAAGGGGGGACAGGGCAAGAGACCCAGTACTTC. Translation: CASSQGGTGQETQYF.

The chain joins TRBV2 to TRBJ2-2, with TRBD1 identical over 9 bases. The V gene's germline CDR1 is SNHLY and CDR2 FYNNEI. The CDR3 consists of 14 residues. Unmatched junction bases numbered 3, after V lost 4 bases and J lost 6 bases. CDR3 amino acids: CASSAQGAAGELFF. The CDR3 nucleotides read TGTGCCAGCAGTGCACAGGGGGCTGCCGGGGAGCTGTTTTTT. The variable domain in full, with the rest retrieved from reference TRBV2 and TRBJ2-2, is EPEVTQTPSHQVTQMGQEVILRCVPISNHLYFYWYRQILGQKVEFLVSFYNNEISEKSEIFDDQFSVERPDGSNFTLKIRSTKLEDSAMYFCASSAQGAAGELFFGEGSRLTVL.

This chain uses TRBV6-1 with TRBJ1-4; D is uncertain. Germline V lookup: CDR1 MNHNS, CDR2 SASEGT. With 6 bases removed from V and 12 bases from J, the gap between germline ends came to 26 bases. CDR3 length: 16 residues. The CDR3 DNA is TGTGCCAGCAGCCCGTTAGAGTGGTATGGGTTGGCGGAACTGTTTTTT. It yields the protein CASSPLEWYGLAELFF.

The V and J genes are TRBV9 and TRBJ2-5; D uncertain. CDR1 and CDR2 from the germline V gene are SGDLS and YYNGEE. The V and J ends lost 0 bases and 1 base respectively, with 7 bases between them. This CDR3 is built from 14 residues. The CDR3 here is CASSVGLGQETQYF. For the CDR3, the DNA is TGTGCCAGCAGCGTAGGCCTGGGCCAAGAGACCCAGTACTTC.

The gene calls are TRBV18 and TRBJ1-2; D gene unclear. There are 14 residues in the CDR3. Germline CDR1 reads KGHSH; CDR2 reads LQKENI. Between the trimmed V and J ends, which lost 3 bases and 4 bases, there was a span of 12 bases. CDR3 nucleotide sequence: TGTGCCAGCTCACCCAACGAACGCACCTATGGCTACACCTTC. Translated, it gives CASSPNERTYGYTF.

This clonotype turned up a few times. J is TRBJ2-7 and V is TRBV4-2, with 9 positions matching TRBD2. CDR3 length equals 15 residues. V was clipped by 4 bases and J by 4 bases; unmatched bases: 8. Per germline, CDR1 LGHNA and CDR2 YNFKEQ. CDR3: CASSRAGGLEYEQYF. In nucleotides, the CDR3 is TGTGCCAGCAGCCGGGCGGGAGGGCTCGAGTACGAGCAGTACTTC.

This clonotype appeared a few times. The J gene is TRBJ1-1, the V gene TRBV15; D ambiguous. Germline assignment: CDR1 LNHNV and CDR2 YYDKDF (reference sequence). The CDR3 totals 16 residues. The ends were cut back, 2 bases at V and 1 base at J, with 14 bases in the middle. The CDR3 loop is CATSRSFEVANTEAFF. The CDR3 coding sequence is TGTGCCACCAGCAGATCCTTCGAGGTGGCGAACACTGAAGCTTTCTTT.

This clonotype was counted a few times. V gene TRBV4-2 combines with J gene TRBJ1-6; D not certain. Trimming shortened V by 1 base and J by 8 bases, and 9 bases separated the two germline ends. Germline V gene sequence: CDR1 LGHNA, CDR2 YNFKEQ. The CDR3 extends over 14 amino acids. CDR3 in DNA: TGTGCCAGCAGCCAAGCCAGGAGTGATTCACCCCTCCACTTT. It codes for CASSQARSDSPLHF.

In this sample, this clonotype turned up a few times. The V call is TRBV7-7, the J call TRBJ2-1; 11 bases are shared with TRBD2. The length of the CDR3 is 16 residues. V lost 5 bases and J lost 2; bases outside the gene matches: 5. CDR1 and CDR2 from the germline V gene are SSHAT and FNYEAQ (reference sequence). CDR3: CASSAYSGRAYNEQFF. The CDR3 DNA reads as TGTGCCAGCAGCGCATATAGCGGGAGGGCCTACAATGAGCAGTTCTTC.

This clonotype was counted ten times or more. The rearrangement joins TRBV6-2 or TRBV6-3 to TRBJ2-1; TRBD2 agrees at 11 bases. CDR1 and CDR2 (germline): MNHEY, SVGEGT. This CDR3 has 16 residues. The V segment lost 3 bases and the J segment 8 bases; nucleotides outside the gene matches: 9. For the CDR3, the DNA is TGTGCCAGCAGTTATAGCGGGAGGGCCGGAGAACATGAGCAGTTCTTC. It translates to CASSYSGRAGEHEQFF.

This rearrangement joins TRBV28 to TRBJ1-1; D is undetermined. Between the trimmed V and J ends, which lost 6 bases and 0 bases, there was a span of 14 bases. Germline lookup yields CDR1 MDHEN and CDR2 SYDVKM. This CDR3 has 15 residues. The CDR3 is CASSHPSFMNTEAFF. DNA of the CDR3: TGTGCCAGCAGCCACCCGTCTTTCATGAACACTGAAGCTTTCTTT.

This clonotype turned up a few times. CDR3 sequence: CAWNRGSYEQYF. The DNA for the CDR3 is TGTGCCTGGAACAGGGGGTCCTACGAGCAGTACTTC. The chain employs TRBV30 and TRBJ2-7, with 8 bases identical to TRBD1. The V segment lost 4 bases and the J segment 1 base; nucleotides outside the gene matches: 0. The CDR3 has 12 amino acids. CDR1 is GTSNPN, CDR2 SVGIG, per germline (reference sequence).

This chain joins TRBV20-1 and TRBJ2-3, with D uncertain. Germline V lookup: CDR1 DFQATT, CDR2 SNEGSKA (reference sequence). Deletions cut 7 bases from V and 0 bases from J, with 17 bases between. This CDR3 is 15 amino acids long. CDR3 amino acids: CSGLRRRASTDTQYF. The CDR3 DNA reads TGCAGTGGCCTCCGCCGACGGGCTAGCACAGATACGCAGTATTTT.

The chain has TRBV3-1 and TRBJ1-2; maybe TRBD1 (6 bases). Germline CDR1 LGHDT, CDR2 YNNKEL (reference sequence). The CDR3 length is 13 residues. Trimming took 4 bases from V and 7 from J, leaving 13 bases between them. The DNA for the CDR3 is TGTGCCAGCAGCCCGAGAACAGGGTCTGGCTACACCTTC. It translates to CASSPRTGSGYTF.

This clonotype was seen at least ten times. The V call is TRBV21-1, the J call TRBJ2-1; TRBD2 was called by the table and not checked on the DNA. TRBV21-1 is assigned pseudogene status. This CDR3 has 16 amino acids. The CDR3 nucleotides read TGTGCCAGCAGCGGCCCCGGGCCCTCCCTCTACGGTTCGCGGTTCTTC. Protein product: CASSGPGPSLYGSRFF.

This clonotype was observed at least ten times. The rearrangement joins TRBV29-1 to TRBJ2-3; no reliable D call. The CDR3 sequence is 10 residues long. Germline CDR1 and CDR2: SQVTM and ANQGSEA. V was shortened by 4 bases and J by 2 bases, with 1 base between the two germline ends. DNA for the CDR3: TGCAGCGTTGCCACAGATACGCAGTATTTT. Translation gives CSVATDTQYF.

CDR3 in amino acids: CASTAGPLFYNEQFF. The CDR3 DNA is TGTGCCAGCACCGCAGGACCGTTATTCTACAATGAGCAGTTCTTC. The chain combines TRBV3-1 with TRBJ2-1, with D unclear. Trimming removed 7 bases from V and 3 bases from J, with 16 bases in between. The CDR3 contains 15 residues. Germline values: CDR1 LGHDT, CDR2 YNNKEL (reference sequence).

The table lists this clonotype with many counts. CDR3 amino acids: CASSLVIARDEQFF. DNA for the CDR3: TGTGCCAGCAGCTTAGTTATCGCGAGGGATGAGCAGTTCTTC. J is TRBJ2-1 and V is TRBV7-8, with TRBD2 as a possible D gene (5 bases). Germline V gene data show CDR1 as SGHVS and CDR2 as FQNEAQ. Trimming removed 1 base at V and 8 bases at J, with 12 bases between. The CDR3 is 14 residues long. The variable domain in full, with the rest retrieved from reference TRBV7-8 and TRBJ2-1, is GAGVSQSPRYKVAKRGQDVALRCDPISGHVSLFWYQQALGQGPEFLTYFQNEAQLDKSGLPSDRFFAERPEGSVSTLKIQRTQQEDSAVYLCASSLVIARDEQFFGPGTRLTVL.

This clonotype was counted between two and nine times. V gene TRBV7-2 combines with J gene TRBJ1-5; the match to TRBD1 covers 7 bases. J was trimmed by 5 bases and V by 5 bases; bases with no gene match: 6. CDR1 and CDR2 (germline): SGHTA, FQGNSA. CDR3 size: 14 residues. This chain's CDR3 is CASSTRQGDQPQHF. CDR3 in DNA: TGTGCCAGCAGCACGAGACAGGGCGATCAGCCCCAGCATTTT.

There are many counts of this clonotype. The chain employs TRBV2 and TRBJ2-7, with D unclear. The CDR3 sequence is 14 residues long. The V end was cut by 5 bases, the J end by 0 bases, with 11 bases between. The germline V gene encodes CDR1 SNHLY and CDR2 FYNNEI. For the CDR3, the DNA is TGTGCCAGCAGTTCTCGTGATAGCTCCTACGAGCAGTACTTC. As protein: CASSSRDSSYEQYF.

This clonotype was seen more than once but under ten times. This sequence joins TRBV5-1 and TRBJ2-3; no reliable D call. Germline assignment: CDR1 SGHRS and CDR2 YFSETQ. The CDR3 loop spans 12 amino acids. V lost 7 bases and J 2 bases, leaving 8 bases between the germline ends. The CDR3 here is CASAFLTDTQYF. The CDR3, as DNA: TGCGCCAGCGCGTTTCTCACAGATACGCAGTATTTT.

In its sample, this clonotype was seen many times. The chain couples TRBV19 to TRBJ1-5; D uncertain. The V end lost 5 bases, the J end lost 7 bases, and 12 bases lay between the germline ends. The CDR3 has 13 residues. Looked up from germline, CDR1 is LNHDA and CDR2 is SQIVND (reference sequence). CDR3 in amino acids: CASSPLPGQPQHF. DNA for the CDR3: TGTGCCAGTAGTCCCCTCCCGGGGCAGCCCCAGCATTTT.

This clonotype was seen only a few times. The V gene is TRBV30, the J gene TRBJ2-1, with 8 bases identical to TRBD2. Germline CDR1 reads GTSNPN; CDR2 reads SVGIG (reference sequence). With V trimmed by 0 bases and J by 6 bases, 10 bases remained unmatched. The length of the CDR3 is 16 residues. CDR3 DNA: TGTGCCTGGAGTGTCTCTCCGGGACTAGTCGGCAATGAGCAGTTCTTC. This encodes CAWSVSPGLVGNEQFF.

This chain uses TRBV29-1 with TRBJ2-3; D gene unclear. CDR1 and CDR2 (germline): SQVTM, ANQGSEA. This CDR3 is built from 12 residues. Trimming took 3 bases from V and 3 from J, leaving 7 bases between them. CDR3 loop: CSVDTETDTQYF. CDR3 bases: TGCAGCGTTGATACAGAAACAGATACGCAGTATTTT.

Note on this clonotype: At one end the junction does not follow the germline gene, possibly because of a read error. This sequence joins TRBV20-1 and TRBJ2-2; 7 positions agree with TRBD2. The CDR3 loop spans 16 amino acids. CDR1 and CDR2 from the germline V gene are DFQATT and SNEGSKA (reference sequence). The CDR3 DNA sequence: TGCTGTGCTAGAGATCTAAGCGGGACGAGCACCGGGGAGCTGTTTTTT. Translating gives CCARDLSGTSTGELFF.

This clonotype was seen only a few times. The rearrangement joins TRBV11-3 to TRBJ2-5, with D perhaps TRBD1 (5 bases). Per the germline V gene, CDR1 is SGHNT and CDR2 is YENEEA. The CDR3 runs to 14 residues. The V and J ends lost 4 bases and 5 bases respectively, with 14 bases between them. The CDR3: CASSSWGGAETQYF. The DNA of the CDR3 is TGTGCCAGCAGCTCGTGGGGCGGAGCGGAGACCCAGTACTTC.

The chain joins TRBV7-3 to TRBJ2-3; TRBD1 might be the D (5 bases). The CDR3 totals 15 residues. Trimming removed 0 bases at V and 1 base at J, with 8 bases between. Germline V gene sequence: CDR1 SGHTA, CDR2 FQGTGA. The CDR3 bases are TGTGCCAGCAGCTTAACCGGACACGGCACAGATACGCAGTATTTT. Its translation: CASSLTGHGTDTQYF.